This T cell receptor beta chain was identified during a study of blood T cell repertoires in COVID-19. Trimming left V 5 bases short and J 4 bases short, with 14 bases between. Germline-derived CDR1 and CDR2 are MGHDK and SYGVNS. The CDR3 totals 15 residues. This table comes from immunoSEQ multiplex PCR, and its TCRdb copy is limited to in-frame clones, with some not included. The sample has fewer than 350,000 clones, approximately 86% seen once; the top ten hold around 0.9%. The receptor comes from a woman between 25 and 40 years old who had recovered from COVID-19. V and J are TRBV25-1 and TRBJ1-4; a possible D gene is TRBD1 (6 bases). The source material was PBMCs or T cells enriched from blood (not recorded which). CDR3 loop: CASSTGQLVNEKLFF. CDR3 DNA sequence: TGTGCCAGCAGTACCGGACAGCTAGTTAATGAAAAACTGTTTTTT.